Each of the 26 T cell receptor beta chains below was sequenced from the same sample in a study of CD8+ T cells in alopecia areata. Treatment noted: oral pan-JAK inhibitor, 5-10 mg twice daily. As the sequencing template, cDNA was produced by extracting RNA and reverse transcribing it. Clones were read by immunoSEQ multiplex PCR, and TCRdb kept only the in-frame ones, dropping some. The data show some 180,000 clones, 53% seen once. The sample was CD8+ T cells sorted from blood, taken at week 24, from a patient treated with tofacitinib. The source is a human donor with alopecia areata.

This clone has a handful of counts. The V gene is TRBV10-3, the J gene TRBJ1-5, with 8 bases that match TRBD1. CDR3 size: 14 residues. The ends lost 10 bases at V and 6 bases at J; junction bases unmatched: 11. CDR1 and CDR2 from the germline V gene are ENHRY and SYGVKD. In DNA, the CDR3 is TGTGCCAGCAGCGACGGACAGGGACCTCAGCCCCAGCATTTT. Translated: CASSDGQGPQPQHF.

The chain couples TRBV30 to TRBJ1-1; weak D call: TRBD1 (5 bases). Trimming cost V 0 bases and J 4 bases, with 9 bases left between them. The CDR3 runs 13 residues. CDR1 and CDR2 (germline): GTSNPN, SVGIG (reference sequence). Written as DNA, the CDR3 is TGTGCCTGGAGTGTTGGGGGTGTCACTGAAGCTTTCTTT. It is translated as CAWSVGGVTEAFF. Drawing the rest from reference TRBV30 and TRBJ1-1, the complete variable domain is SQTIHQWPATLVQPVGSPLSLECTVEGTSNPNLYWYRQAAGRGLQLLFYSVGIGQISSEVPQNLSASRPQDRQFILSSKKLLLSDSGFYLCAWSVGGVTEAFFGQGTRLTVV.

The chain carries TRBV19 and TRBJ2-7, with D perhaps TRBD1 or TRBD2 (5 bases each). The CDR3 runs 11 residues. Germline lookup yields CDR1 LNHDA and CDR2 SQIVND (reference sequence). Trimming pared 11 bases from V and 4 bases from J, leaving 12 bases between. In DNA form, the CDR3 reads TGTGCCTGTTCCGAGGGGTACGAGCAGTACTTC. This gives the protein CACSEGYEQYF.

This rearrangement joins TRBV5-1 to TRBJ1-2, with 7 bases lining up with TRBD1. The CDR3 runs to 13 residues. Germline CDR1 reads SGHRS; CDR2 reads YFSETQ. V lost 5 bases to trimming and J lost 4 bases; unmatched junction nucleotides: 5. CDR3: CASRDGTAYGYTF. CDR3 nucleotide sequence: TGCGCCAGCAGAGATGGGACAGCCTATGGCTACACCTTC.

The genes are TRBV29-1 and TRBJ1-2; unclear D gene. The germline V gene has CDR1 SQVTM and CDR2 ANQGSEA. The CDR3 sequence is 10 residues long. Trimming stripped 6 bases from V and 9 bases from J, with 11 bases between. CDR3 sequence reads: CSVPDGSYTF. The CDR3 nucleotides read TGCAGCGTACCCGACGGGAGCTACACCTTC.

As regards this clone: The same CDR3 is also encoded by other DNA sequences in this sample. V is TRBV27 and J is TRBJ2-7; the D is unclear. V was trimmed by 4 bases and J by 2 bases, leaving 3 bases between them. The CDR3 has 11 residues. CDR1 is MNHEY and CDR2 is SMNVEV in the germline V gene (reference sequence). The CDR3 nucleotides read TGTGCCAGCAGTTCAACCTACGAGCAGTACTTC. The encoded protein is CASSSTYEQYF.

The genes are TRBV18 and TRBJ2-1; 8 positions match TRBD1. This CDR3 has 15 amino acids. CDR1 and CDR2 from the germline V gene are KGHSH and LQKENI. The V and J ends lost 4 bases and 0 bases, in that order; junction bases with no gene match: 2. CDR3 sequence: CASSRDRGSYNEQFF. The CDR3 DNA reads TGTGCCAGCTCACGCGACAGGGGCTCCTACAATGAGCAGTTCTTC. The full variable domain, with the rest looked up from reference TRBV18 and TRBJ2-1, is NAGVMQNPRHLVRRRGQEARLRCSPMKGHSHVYWYRQLPEEGLKFMVYLQKENIIDESGMPKERFSAEFPKEGPSILRIQQVVRGDSAAYFCASSRDRGSYNEQFFGPGTRLTVL.

This clone was found a few times. The chain links TRBV30 to TRBJ1-1; D is undetermined. V was trimmed by 1 base and J by 5 bases, leaving 11 bases between them. Germline assignment: CDR1 GTSNPN and CDR2 SVGIG (reference sequence). CDR3 length equals 13 residues. The CDR3, as DNA: TGTGCCTGGAGTGATGAGGGATGGACTGAAGCTTTCTTT. It translates to CAWSDEGWTEAFF.

The chain recombines TRBV29-1 with TRBJ2-7, with 9 bases fitting TRBD1. After removal of 5 bases from V and 1 base from J, the junction contained 3 bases not matched to a gene. Looked up from germline, CDR1 is SQVTM and CDR2 is ANQGSEA. This CDR3 region has 13 residues. The CDR3: CSVSTGGSYEQYF. CDR3 nucleotide sequence: TGCAGCGTTTCGACAGGGGGGTCCTACGAGCAGTACTTC.

This chain connects TRBV10-2 to TRBJ1-2, with TRBD1 as a possible D gene (5 bases). CDR1 is WSHSY and CDR2 is SAAADI in the germline V gene. The CDR3 consists of 16 residues. Trimming stripped 0 bases from V and 3 bases from J, with 14 bases between. CDR3 in amino acids: CASSESLRGAYYGYTF. DNA of the CDR3: TGCGCCAGCAGTGAGTCGTTACGGGGCGCGTACTATGGCTACACCTTC.

V is TRBV29-1 and J is TRBJ1-1; D is uncertain. This CDR3 has 13 amino acids. Looked up from germline, CDR1 is SQVTM and CDR2 is ANQGSEA. The V end was cut by 6 bases, the J end by 3 bases, with 14 bases between. The DNA for the CDR3 is TGCAGCGTCTTGATCTATGGGGACACTGAAGCTTTCTTT. It translates to CSVLIYGDTEAFF.

This clone has a handful of counts. CDR3 bases: TGCAGCGTTGCAGGGACCTATGGCTACACCTTC. Its protein product is CSVAGTYGYTF. V gene TRBV29-1 combines with J gene TRBJ1-2; possible D gene TRBD1, 5 bases. The V gene lost 4 bases and the J gene lost 4 bases, with 7 bases spanning the gap. Germline V CDR1 and CDR2: SQVTM, ANQGSEA. The CDR3 is 11 residues long.

The V and J genes are TRBV4-1 and TRBJ1-6; D is perhaps TRBD1 (6 bases). This CDR3 is built from 15 residues. The germline V and J ends were trimmed by 6 bases and 11 bases, with 20 bases remaining between them. Germline assignment: CDR1 MGHRA and CDR2 YSYEKL. In DNA form, the CDR3 reads TGCGCCAGCAGTAAGGAACAGGGCAGTTTGACACCCCTCCACTTT. Its protein is CASSKEQGSLTPLHF.

This sequence joins TRBV29-1 and TRBJ1-2; D is unclear. The germline V gene has CDR1 SQVTM and CDR2 ANQGSEA. V lost 3 bases to trimming and J lost 4 bases, with 9 bases between them. The CDR3 totals 12 residues. Here the CDR3 reads CSVEAVIYGYTF. The CDR3 nucleotides are TGCAGCGTTGAGGCAGTGATCTATGGCTACACCTTC.

This chain joins TRBV6-6 and TRBJ2-1; no clear D gene. V lost 3 bases to trimming and J lost 3 bases, with 6 bases between them. This CDR3 spans 13 amino acids. Germline lookup yields CDR1 MNHNY and CDR2 SVGAGI (reference sequence). DNA for the CDR3: TGTGCCAGCAGTTATATGGACTACAATGAGCAGTTCTTC. Its protein is CASSYMDYNEQFF.

The rearrangement links TRBV15 to TRBJ2-2; 7 bases are shared with TRBD2. Germline V gives CDR1 LNHNV, CDR2 YYDKDF (reference sequence). Trimming at V came to 8 bases and at J to 6 bases, leaving 9 bases not matched to a gene. This CDR3 is 14 amino acids long. CDR3 in DNA: TGTGCCACCGCCCTAGCGGAGGCGGCCGGGGAGCTGTTTTTT. Protein product: CATALAEAAGELFF.

This clone was seen a single time. Other DNA sequences in the sample encode the same CDR3. The CDR3 region has the DNA TGTGCCAGCAGCGTAGGTCGGAACACTGAAGCTTTCTTT. Amino acid sequence: CASSVGRNTEAFF. V usage is TRBV9 and J usage is TRBJ1-1, with D unclear. Germline V gene lookup returns CDR1 SGDLS and CDR2 YYNGEE. The ends were cut back, 0 bases at V and 1 base at J, with 4 bases in the middle. CDR3 size: 13 residues.

This chain connects TRBV5-6 to TRBJ2-1; 9 bases map to TRBD1. The CDR3 totals 14 residues. The V and J ends lost 4 bases and 8 bases, in that order; junction bases with no gene match: 7. CDR1 is SGHDT, CDR2 YYEEEE, per germline. CDR3 amino acids: CASSTQTGGYEQFF. CDR3 bases: TGTGCCAGCAGCACCCAAACAGGGGGCTATGAGCAGTTCTTC.

This clone was observed a handful of times. Other DNA sequences in the sample encode the same CDR3. V and J are TRBV29-1 and TRBJ1-2; a weak D match, TRBD1 (5 bases). This CDR3 is 12 amino acids long. Germline loops: CDR1 SQVTM, CDR2 ANQGSEA. V lost 1 base and J lost 2, with 5 bases in between. The chain's CDR3 is CSVEGQNYGYTF. The CDR3 DNA reads TGCAGCGTTGAAGGACAGAACTATGGCTACACCTTC.

The V call is TRBV6-5, the J call TRBJ2-3, with TRBD2 identical over 8 bases. Germline CDR1 MNHEY, CDR2 SVGAGI. V was pared by 4 bases and J by 6 bases, with 12 bases of the junction left unmatched. The CDR3 extends over 16 amino acids. Here the CDR3 reads CASSSPAGAGGDTQYF. The CDR3 bases are TGTGCCAGCAGTTCACCAGCGGGGGCCGGGGGGGATACGCAGTATTTT.

The CDR3 sequence: CASSLADGWGTEAFF. The CDR3 coding sequence is TGTGCCAGCAGCTTAGCCGACGGTTGGGGCACTGAAGCTTTCTTT. The rearrangement links TRBV7-8 to TRBJ1-1; D is ambiguous. Germline lookup yields CDR1 SGHVS and CDR2 FQNEAQ. The V end was cut by 0 bases, the J end by 4 bases, with 12 bases between. CDR3 size: 15 residues.

J is TRBJ2-5 and V is TRBV29-1; 7 bases agree with TRBD2. The CDR3 totals 15 residues. V lost 4 bases and J lost 0; bases outside the gene matches: 8. Germline values: CDR1 SQVTM, CDR2 ANQGSEA. CDR3 DNA: TGCAGCGTTGTATCGGCGGGGGATTACCAAGAGACCCAGTACTTC. This gives the protein CSVVSAGDYQETQYF.

This clone was observed a handful of times. The CDR3 protein is CSVPQGIEAFF. DNA of the CDR3: TGCAGCGTCCCACAGGGGATTGAAGCTTTCTTT. V is TRBV29-1 and J is TRBJ1-1; 7 bases agree with TRBD1. V lost 6 bases, J lost 7 bases, and 5 bases stayed unmatched. CDR1 SQVTM and CDR2 ANQGSEA come from the germline V gene. There are 11 residues in the CDR3.

This clone was observed a few times. The chain combines TRBV30 with TRBJ2-1, with TRBD2 matching 7 bases. Germline CDR1 reads GTSNPN; CDR2 reads SVGIG (reference sequence). The CDR3 runs to 12 residues. V shed 4 bases and J 3 bases; nucleotides not matched to a gene: 0. CDR3 region: CAWTSGYNEQFF. The CDR3 DNA follows: TGTGCCTGGACTAGCGGCTACAATGAGCAGTTCTTC.

This rearrangement joins TRBV30 to TRBJ1-2, with 8 positions matching TRBD1. This CDR3 has 12 amino acids. Trimming cost V 0 bases and J 6 bases; bases outside gene matches: 0. The germline gives CDR1 GTSNPN, CDR2 SVGIG (reference sequence). The chain's CDR3 is CAWSVTGDGYTF. CDR3 DNA sequence: TGTGCCTGGAGTGTGACAGGGGATGGCTACACCTTC.

This clone was found a few times. The gene calls are TRBV27 and TRBJ2-5, with D perhaps assigned TRBD1 or TRBD2 (5 bases each). Per the germline V gene, CDR1 is MNHEY and CDR2 is SMNVEV (reference sequence). The CDR3 has 14 residues. The ends were cut back, 0 bases at V and 0 bases at J, with 5 bases in the middle. This CDR3 reads CASSLSGHQETQYF. The CDR3 DNA reads as TGTGCCAGCAGTTTATCGGGACACCAAGAGACCCAGTACTTC.